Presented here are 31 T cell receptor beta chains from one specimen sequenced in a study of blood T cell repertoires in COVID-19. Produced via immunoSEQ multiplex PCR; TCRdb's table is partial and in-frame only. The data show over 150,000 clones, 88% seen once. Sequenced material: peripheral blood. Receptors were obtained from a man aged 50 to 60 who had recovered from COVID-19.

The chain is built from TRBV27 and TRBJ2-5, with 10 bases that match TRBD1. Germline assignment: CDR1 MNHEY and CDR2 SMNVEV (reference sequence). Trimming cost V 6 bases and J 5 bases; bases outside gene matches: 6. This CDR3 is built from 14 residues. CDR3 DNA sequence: TGTGCCAGCAGCCGACAGGGGGCATGGGAGACCCAGTACTTC. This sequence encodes CASSRQGAWETQYF.

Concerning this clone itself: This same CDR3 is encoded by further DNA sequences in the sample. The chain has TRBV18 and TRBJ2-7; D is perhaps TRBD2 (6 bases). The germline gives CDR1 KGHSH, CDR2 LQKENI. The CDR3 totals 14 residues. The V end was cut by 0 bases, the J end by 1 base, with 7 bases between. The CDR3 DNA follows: TGTGCCAGCTCACCACCGGGAGGATCCTACGAGCAGTACTTC. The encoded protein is CASSPPGGSYEQYF.

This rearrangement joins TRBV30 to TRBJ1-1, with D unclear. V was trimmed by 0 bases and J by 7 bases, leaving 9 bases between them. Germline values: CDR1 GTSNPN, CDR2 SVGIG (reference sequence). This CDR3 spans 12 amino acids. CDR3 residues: CAWSVGTSEAFF. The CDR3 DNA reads TGTGCCTGGAGTGTAGGAACTAGTGAAGCTTTCTTT.

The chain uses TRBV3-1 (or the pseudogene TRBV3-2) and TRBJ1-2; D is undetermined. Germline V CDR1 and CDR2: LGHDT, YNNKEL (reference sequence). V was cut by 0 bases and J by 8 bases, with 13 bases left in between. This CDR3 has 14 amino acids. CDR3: CASSQETSLGGYTF. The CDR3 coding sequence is TGTGCCAGCAGCCAAGAAACTTCCCTGGGCGGCTACACCTTC.

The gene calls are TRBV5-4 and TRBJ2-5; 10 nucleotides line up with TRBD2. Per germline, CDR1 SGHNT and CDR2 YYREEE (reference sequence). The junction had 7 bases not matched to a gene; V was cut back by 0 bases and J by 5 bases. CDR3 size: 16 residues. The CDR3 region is CASSLGSGRAVETQYF. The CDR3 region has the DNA TGTGCCAGCAGCTTGGGCAGCGGGAGGGCCGTTGAGACCCAGTACTTC.

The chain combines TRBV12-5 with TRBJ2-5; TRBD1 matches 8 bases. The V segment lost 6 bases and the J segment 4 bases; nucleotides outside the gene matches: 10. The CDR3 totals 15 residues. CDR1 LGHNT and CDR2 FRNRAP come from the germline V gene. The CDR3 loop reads CASGQDQGAGETQYF. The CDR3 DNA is TGTGCTAGTGGACAGGACCAGGGGGCGGGAGAGACCCAGTACTTC.

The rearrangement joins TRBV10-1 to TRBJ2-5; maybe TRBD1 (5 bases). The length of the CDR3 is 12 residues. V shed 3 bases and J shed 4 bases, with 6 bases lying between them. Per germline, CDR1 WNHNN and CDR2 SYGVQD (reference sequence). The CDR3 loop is CASSEGVETQYF. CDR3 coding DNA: TGCGCCAGCAGTGAAGGGGTAGAGACCCAGTACTTC.

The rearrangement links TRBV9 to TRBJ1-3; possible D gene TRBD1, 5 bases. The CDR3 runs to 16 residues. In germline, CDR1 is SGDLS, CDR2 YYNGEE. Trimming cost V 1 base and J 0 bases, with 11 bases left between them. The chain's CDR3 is CASSVSQGSSGNTIYF. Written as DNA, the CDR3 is TGTGCCAGCAGCGTATCTCAGGGTAGCTCTGGAAACACCATATATTTT.

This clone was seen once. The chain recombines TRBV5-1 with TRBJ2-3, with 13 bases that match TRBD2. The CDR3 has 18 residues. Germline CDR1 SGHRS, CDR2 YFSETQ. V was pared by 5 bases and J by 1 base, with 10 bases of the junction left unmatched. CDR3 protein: CASSDLRGLAGGTDTQYF. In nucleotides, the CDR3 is TGCGCCAGCAGTGATCTTCGAGGACTAGCGGGAGGCACAGATACGCAGTATTTT.

This CDR3 reads CASSSTGGTTGELFF. CDR3 nucleotide sequence: TGTGCCAGCAGTTCCACAGGGGGGACCACCGGGGAGCTGTTTTTT. V usage is TRBV6-6 and J usage is TRBJ2-2, with 8 bases aligning to TRBD1. This CDR3 is built from 15 residues. V lost 4 bases, J lost 4 bases, and 5 bases stayed unmatched. Per the germline V gene, CDR1 is MNHNY and CDR2 is SVGAGI (reference sequence).

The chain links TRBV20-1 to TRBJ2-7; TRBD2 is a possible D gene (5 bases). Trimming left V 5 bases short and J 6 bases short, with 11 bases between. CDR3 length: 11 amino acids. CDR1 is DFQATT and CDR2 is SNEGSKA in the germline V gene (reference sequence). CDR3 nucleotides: TGCAGTGCTTGGACTTTCGGCGAGCAGTACTTC. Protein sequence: CSAWTFGEQYF.

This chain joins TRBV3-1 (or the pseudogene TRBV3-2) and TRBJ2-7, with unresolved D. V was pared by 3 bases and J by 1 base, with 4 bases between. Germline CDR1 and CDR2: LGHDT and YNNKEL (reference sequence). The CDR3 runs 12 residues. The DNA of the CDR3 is TGTGCCAGCAGCCAGAGATCCTACGAGCAGTACTTC. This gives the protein CASSQRSYEQYF.

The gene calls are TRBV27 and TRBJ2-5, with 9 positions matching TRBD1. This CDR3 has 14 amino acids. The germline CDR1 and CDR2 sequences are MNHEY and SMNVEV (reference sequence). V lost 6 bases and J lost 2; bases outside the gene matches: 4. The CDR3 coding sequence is TGTGCCAGCAGCAGGACAGGGGTGCAAGAGACCCAGTACTTC. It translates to CASSRTGVQETQYF.

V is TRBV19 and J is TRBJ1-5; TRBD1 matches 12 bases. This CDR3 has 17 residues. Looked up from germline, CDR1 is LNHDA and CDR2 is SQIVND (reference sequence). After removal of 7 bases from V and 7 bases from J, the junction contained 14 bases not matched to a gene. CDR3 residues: CASTARPGQGAGQPQHF. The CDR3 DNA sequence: TGTGCCAGTACCGCCCGTCCGGGACAGGGGGCAGGGCAGCCCCAGCATTTT.

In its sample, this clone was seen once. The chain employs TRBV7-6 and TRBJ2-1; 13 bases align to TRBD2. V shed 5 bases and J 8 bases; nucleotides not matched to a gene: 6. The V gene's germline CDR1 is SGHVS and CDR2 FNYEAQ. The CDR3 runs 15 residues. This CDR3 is CASSAGTSGIDEQFF. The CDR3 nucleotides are TGTGCCAGCAGCGCCGGGACTAGCGGGATAGATGAGCAGTTCTTC.

CDR3 coding DNA: TGTGCCAGCAGCCTACAGAGAACAACTAATGAAAAACTGTTTTTT. It codes for CASSLQRTTNEKLFF. This rearrangement joins TRBV11-2 to TRBJ1-4; the D is unclear. Looked up from germline, CDR1 is SGHAT and CDR2 is FQNNGV. Trimming cost V 5 bases and J 0 bases, with 10 bases left between them. The CDR3 runs to 15 residues. The full variable domain, its missing parts supplied by reference TRBV11-2 and TRBJ1-4, is EAGVAQSPRYKIIEKRQSVAFWCNPISGHATLYWYQQILGQGPKLLIQFQNNGVVDDSQLPKDRFSAERLKGVDSTLKIQPAKLEDSAVYLCASSLQRTTNEKLFFGSGTQLSVL.

The CDR3 DNA reads as TGTGCCAGCAGCACGACTAGCGGGGCCTACGAGCAGTACTTC. Translating it yields CASSTTSGAYEQYF. V is TRBV5-5 and J is TRBJ2-7; 11 bases are shared with TRBD2. J was trimmed by 2 bases and V by 4 bases; bases with no gene match: 2. CDR1 and CDR2 from the germline V gene are SGHKS and YYEKEE (reference sequence). The CDR3 is 14 residues long.

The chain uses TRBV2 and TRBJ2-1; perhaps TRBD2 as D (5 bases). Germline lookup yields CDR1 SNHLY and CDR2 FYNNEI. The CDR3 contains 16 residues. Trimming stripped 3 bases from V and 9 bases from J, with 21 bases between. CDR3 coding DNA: TGTGCCAGCAGTGATGGCGGTCTAGCCCGAGGGAGTGAGCAGTTCTTC. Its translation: CASSDGGLARGSEQFF.

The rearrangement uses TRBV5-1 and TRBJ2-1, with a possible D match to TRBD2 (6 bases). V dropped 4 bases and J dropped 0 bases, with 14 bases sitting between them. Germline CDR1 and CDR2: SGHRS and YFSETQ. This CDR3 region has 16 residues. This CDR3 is CASSTGSGSSYNEQFF. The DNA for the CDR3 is TGCGCCAGCAGCACCGGGAGCGGTAGCTCCTACAATGAGCAGTTCTTC.

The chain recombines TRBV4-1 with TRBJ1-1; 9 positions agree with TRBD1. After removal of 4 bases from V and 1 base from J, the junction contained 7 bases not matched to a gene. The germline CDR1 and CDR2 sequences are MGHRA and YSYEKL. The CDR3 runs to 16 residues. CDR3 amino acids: CASSPFRDRENTEAFF. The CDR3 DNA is TGCGCCAGCAGCCCCTTCCGGGACAGGGAGAACACTGAAGCTTTCTTT.

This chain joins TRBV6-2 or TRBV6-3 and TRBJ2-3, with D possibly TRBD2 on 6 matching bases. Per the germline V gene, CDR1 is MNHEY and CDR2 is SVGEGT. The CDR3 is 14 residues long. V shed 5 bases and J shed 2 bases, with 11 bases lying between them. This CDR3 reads CASSVGTPTDTQYF. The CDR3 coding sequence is TGTGCCAGCAGTGTTGGGACTCCCACAGATACGCAGTATTTT.

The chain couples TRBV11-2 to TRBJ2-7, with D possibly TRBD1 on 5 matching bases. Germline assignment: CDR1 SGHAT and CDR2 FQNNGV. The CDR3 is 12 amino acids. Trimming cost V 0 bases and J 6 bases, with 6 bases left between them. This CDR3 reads CASSLEGREQYF. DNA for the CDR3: TGTGCCAGCAGCTTAGAGGGGCGCGAGCAGTACTTC.

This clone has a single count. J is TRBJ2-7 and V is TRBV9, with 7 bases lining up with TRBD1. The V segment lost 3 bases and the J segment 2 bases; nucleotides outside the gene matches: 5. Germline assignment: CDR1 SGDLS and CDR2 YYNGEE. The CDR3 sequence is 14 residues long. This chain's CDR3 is CASSGGTVAYEQYF. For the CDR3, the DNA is TGTGCCAGCAGCGGGGGGACAGTCGCCTACGAGCAGTACTTC.

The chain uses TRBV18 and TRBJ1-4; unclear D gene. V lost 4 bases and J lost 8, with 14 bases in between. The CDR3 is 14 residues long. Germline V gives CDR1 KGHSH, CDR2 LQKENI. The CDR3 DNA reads TGTGCCAGCTCACGCGCCGAGGTTCGGGAAAAACTGTTTTTT. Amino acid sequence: CASSRAEVREKLFF.

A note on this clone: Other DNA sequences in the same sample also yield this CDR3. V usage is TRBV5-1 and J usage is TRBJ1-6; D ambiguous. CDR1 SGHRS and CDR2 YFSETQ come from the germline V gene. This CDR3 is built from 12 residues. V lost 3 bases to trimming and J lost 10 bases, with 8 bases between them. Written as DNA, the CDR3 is TGCGCCAGCAGCTCGGGGTACTCACCCCTCCACTTT. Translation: CASSSGYSPLHF.

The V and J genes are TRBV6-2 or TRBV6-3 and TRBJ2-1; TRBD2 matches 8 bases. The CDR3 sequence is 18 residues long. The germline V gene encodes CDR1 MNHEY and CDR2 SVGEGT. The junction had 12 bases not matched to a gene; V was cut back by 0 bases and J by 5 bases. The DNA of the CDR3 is TGTGCCAGCAGTTACTCGAGATTTGCGGGGGGCGACCACAATGAGCAGTTCTTC. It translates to CASSYSRFAGGDHNEQFF.

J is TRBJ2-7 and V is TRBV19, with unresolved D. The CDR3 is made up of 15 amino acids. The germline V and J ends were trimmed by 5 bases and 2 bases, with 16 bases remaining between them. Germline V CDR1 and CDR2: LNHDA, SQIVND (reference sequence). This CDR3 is CASSVSAAAAYEQYF. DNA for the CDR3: TGTGCCAGTAGTGTGTCCGCCGCGGCCGCCTACGAGCAGTACTTC.

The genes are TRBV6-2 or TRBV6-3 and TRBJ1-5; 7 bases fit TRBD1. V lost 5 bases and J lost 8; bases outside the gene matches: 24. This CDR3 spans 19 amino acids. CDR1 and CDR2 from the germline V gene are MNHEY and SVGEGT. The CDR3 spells CASSNHGKGGNMGRKPQHF. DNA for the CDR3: TGTGCCAGCAGTAACCACGGGAAAGGGGGCAATATGGGGAGGAAGCCCCAGCATTTT.

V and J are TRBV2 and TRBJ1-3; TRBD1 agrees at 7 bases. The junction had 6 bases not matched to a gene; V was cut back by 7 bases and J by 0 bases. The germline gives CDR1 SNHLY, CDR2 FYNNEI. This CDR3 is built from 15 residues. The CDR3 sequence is CASTGGTVSGNTIYF. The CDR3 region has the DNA TGTGCCAGCACGGGGGGGACAGTCTCTGGAAACACCATATATTTT.

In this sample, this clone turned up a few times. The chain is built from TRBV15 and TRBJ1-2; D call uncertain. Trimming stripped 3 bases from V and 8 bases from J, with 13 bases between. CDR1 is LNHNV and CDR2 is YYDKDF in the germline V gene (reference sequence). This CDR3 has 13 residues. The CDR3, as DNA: TGTGCCACCAGCAGGGCCCGGGAGGACGGCTACACCTTC. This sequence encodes CATSRAREDGYTF. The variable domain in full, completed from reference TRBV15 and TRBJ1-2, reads DAMVIQNPRYQVTQFGKPVTLSCSQTLNHNVMYWYQQKSSQAPKLLFHYYDKDFNNEADTPDNFQSRRPNTSFCFLDIRSPGLGDTAMYLCATSRAREDGYTFGSGTRLTVV.

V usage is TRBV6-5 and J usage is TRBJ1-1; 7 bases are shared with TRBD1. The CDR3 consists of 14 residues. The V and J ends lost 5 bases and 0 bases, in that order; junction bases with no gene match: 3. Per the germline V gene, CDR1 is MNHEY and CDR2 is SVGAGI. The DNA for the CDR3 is TGTGCCAGCAGTCGGGGACAGCTGAACACTGAAGCTTTCTTT. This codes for CASSRGQLNTEAFF.